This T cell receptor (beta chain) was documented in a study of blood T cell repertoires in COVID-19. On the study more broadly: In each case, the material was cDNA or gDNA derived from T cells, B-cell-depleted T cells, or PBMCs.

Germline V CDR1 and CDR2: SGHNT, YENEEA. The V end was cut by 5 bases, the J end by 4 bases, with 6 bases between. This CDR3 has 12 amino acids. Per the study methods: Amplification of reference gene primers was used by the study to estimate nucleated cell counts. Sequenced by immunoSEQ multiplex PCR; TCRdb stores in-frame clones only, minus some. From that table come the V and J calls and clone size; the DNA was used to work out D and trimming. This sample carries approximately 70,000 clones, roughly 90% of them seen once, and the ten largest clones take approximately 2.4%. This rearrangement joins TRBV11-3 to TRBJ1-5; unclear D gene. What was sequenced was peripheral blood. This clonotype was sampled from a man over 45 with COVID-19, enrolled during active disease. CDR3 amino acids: CASSQANQPQHF. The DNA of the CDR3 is TGTGCCAGCAGCCAGGCAAATCAGCCCCAGCATTTT.